This T cell receptor beta chain originates from a study of Graves' ophthalmopathy and Graves' hyperthyroidism. Broader study findings: Among thyroid clonotypes expanded above 0.001 frequency, most also appeared in blood. Forecasting of ophthalmopathy progression by the model achieved about 69% sensitivity and 72.22% specificity.

Scientists amplified the TCR beta CDR3 regions from RNA transcripts. Amplification began with first-round RT-PCR using HTBI primers, then second-round multiplex PCR was performed. TCRdb reanalysed the multiplex PCR reads using MiXCR and keeps one entry per CDR3 protein. In the table there are some 750,000 distinct CDR3 sequences, 35% to 50% of which are singletons. There are many counts of this clonotype. Antigen specificity is unknown. The V gene's germline CDR1 is ENHRY and CDR2 SYGVKD. Trimming removed 6 bases from V and 7 bases from J; junction bases left unmatched: 7. This CDR3 spans 13 amino acids.

This chain joins TRBV10-3 and TRBJ1-1, with 8 bases lining up with TRBD1. The TCR was taken from an adult man with Graves' ophthalmopathy. The sequenced sample was peripheral blood. CDR3 nucleotides: TGTGCCATCAGAGGACAGGGCGGGTTTGAAGCTTTCTTT. Translated, it gives CAIRGQGGFEAFF.